This T cell receptor (beta chain) was captured by sequencing in a study of molecular identifiers for immune sequencing clone quantification. MiXCR, applied by TCRdb to the PCR reads, yields one record per CDR3 protein. Among 75,000 to 100,000 distinct CDR3 sequences listed, roughly 20% were seen once. Sorted cell numbers of about 19,000 to 1,000,000, with 10%, 30% or 50% RNA, served as input for naive CD8 libraries. Naive CD8 T cells were FACS-sorted by CD8+CD4-CCR7+CD45RA+ markers. V shed 5 bases and J shed 0 bases, with 16 bases lying between them. The CDR3 runs 16 residues. Germline CDR1 reads SEHNR; CDR2 reads FQNEAQ (reference sequence).

This receptor was taken from a human donor in good health. Some libraries in this study had Jurkat cell RNA spiked in. What was sequenced was naive CD8+ T cells from blood, with Jurkat cell RNA spiked in. Subset specified: FACS-sorted CD8+CD4-CCR7+CD45RA+ naive T cells. The chain carries TRBV7-9 and TRBJ2-5; TRBD2 is a possible D gene (5 bases). The CDR3 nucleotides read TGTGCCAGCAGCCCGCGGGCCCCGGTTGACCAAGAGACCCAGTACTTC. It yields the protein CASSPRAPVDQETQYF.